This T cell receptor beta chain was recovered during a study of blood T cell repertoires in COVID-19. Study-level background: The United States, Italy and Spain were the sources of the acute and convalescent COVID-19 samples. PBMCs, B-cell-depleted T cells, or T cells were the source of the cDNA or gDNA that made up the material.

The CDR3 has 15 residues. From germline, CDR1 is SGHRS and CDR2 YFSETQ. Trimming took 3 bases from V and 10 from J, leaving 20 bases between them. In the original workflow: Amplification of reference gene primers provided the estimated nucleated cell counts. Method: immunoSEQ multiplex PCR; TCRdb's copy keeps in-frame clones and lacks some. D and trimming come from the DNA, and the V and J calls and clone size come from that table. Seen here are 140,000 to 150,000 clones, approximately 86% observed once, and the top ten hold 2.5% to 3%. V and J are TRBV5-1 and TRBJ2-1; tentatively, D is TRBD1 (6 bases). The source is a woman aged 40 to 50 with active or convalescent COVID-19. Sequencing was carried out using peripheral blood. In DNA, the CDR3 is TGCGCCAGCAGCTCATCACTTTCAGGGGAAGTGGAGCAGTTCTTC. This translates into CASSSSLSGEVEQFF.